This TCR beta chain was observed in a study of T cell repertoires in cytomegalovirus infection. Study overall: CMV infection together with matching HLA type was indicated by public TCR beta signatures.

Trimming removed 4 bases at V and 2 bases at J, with 12 bases between. This CDR3 is 14 amino acids long. Germline V gene sequence: CDR1 SGHNT, CDR2 YYREEE (reference sequence). TCRdb redid the calling of the reads with MiXCR, one entry per CDR3 protein. The sample contains roughly 920,000 distinct CDR3 sequences, around 32% of which appear only once. As for this clonotype: No antigen is known for it.

Sequenced here: cultured CD8+ T cells from PBMCs, sampled from culture after CMV antigen stimulation. The sequence derives from a human donor in good health (CMV status not recorded). Some clones in this sample may be carry-over from other donors' samples. The V gene is TRBV5-4, the J gene TRBJ1-1; no clear D. CDR3 loop: CASSTGLSNTEAFF. The CDR3 nucleotides are TGTGCCAGCAGCACCGGCCTCTCCAACACTGAAGCTTTCTTT.